This entry features one TCR beta chain sequence. The data were obtained in a study of shared clonotypes between healthy human individuals. Study donors comprised healthy, HIV-negative adults devoid of recent acute infection or vaccination. There were only Caucasian adults among the donors, and all lived in Nashville, Tennessee. Deep-level running was used for the assay. The sequencing of unsorted PBMC DNA took place on ten immunoSEQ deep assay plates. Generated by immunoSEQ multiplex PCR, the TCRdb table keeps only in-frame clones and is missing some. The sample lists under 600,000 clones, roughly 79% occurring once. Specimen: PBMCs. The TCR was taken from a woman aged 40-49 years in good health. Some clones in this sample may be carry-over from other donors' samples.

In nucleotides, the CDR3 is TGTGCCAGCAGCATTCTAACTAGCGGAGTCGGCACAGATACGCAGTATTTT. Translating gives CASSILTSGVGTDTQYF. The chain joins TRBV5-4 to TRBJ2-3, with TRBD2 identical over 8 bases. The CDR3 sequence is 17 residues long. Germline V CDR1 and CDR2: SGHNT, YYREEE (reference sequence). V was clipped by 4 bases and J by 1 base; unmatched bases: 11.